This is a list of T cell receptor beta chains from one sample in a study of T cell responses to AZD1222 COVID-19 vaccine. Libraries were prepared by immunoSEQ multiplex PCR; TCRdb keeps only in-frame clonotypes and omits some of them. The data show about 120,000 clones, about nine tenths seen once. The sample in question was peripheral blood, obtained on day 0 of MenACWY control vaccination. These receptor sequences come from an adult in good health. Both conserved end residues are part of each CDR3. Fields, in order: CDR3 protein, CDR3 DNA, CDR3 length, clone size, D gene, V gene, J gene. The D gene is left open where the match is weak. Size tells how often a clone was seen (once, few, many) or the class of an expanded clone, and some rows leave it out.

CDR3aa: CASSALEGTEAFF
CDR3nt: TGTGCCAGCAGCGCCCTAGAAGGCACTGAAGCTTTCTTT
len: 13
abundance: .
d_gene: .
v_gene: TRBV7-6
j_gene: TRBJ1-1

CDR3aa: CASSLGGYQPQHF
CDR3nt: TGTGCCAGCAGCTTAGGGGGGTATCAGCCCCAGCATTTT
len: 13
abundance: .
d_gene: .
v_gene: TRBV7-2
j_gene: TRBJ1-5

CDR3aa: CASSLPGGNQPQHF
CDR3nt: TGCGCCAGCAGCCTACCAGGAGGCAATCAGCCCCAGCATTTT
len: 14
abundance: .
d_gene: .
v_gene: TRBV4-1
j_gene: TRBJ1-5

CDR3aa: CASYSGPDTQYF
CDR3nt: TGTGCCAGTTACTCGGGGCCAGATACGCAGTATTTT
len: 12
abundance: .
d_gene: .
v_gene: TRBV28
j_gene: TRBJ2-3

CDR3aa: CASSSQGSSYNEQFF
CDR3nt: TGTGCCAGCAGTTCACAGGGAAGCTCCTACAATGAGCAGTTCTTC
len: 15
abundance: .
d_gene: .
v_gene: TRBV7-6
j_gene: TRBJ2-1

CDR3aa: CAISGTGTPFHEQYF
CDR3nt: TGTGCCATCAGCGGGACCGGGACGCCCTTTCACGAGCAGTACTTC
len: 15
abundance: .
d_gene: .
v_gene: TRBV10-3
j_gene: TRBJ2-7

CDR3aa: CSGSGANVLTF
CDR3nt: TGCAGTGGCTCTGGGGCCAACGTCCTGACTTTC
len: 11
abundance: .
d_gene: .
v_gene: TRBV20-1
j_gene: TRBJ2-6

CDR3aa: CASSLFRDRGSYNSPLHF
CDR3nt: TGTGCCAGCAGCTTGTTCCGGGACAGGGGGTCCTATAATTCACCCCTCCACTTT
len: 18
abundance: .
d_gene: TRBD1
v_gene: TRBV7-6
j_gene: TRBJ1-6

CDR3aa: CASSTSGTGARGGELFF
CDR3nt: TGTGCCAGCTCAACATCGGGAACAGGGGCAAGAGGCGGGGAGCTGTTTTTT
len: 17
abundance: .
d_gene: TRBD1
v_gene: TRBV18
j_gene: TRBJ2-2

CDR3aa: CASRPGSPMNQPQHF
CDR3nt: TGTGCCAGCAGGCCCGGCTCCCCCATGAATCAGCCCCAGCATTTT
len: 15
abundance: .
d_gene: .
v_gene: TRBV2
j_gene: TRBJ1-5

CDR3aa: CASSLVNINSPLHF
CDR3nt: TGTGCCAGCAGCTTAGTAAACATTAATTCACCCCTCCACTTT
len: 14
abundance: .
d_gene: .
v_gene: TRBV7-9
j_gene: TRBJ1-6

CDR3aa: CASSDQDSGNSPLHF
CDR3nt: TGCGCCAGCAGCGACCAGGACAGCGGGAATTCACCCCTCCACTTT
len: 15
abundance: .
d_gene: .
v_gene: TRBV5-1
j_gene: TRBJ1-6

CDR3aa: CASSRAPGSYGYTF
CDR3nt: TGTGCCAGCAGCCGCGCACCGGGGTCCTATGGCTACACCTTC
len: 14
abundance: .
d_gene: .
v_gene: TRBV6-5
j_gene: TRBJ1-2

CDR3aa: CASSRDGANTEAFF
CDR3nt: TGTGCCAGTAGTAGGGACGGGGCGAACACTGAAGCTTTCTTT
len: 14
abundance: few
d_gene: .
v_gene: TRBV19
j_gene: TRBJ1-1

CDR3aa: CASKLRLADTQYF
CDR3nt: TGTGCCAGCAAATTGCGGCTCGCAGATACGCAGTATTTT
len: 13
abundance: .
d_gene: .
v_gene: TRBV27
j_gene: TRBJ2-3

CDR3aa: CSAEQGTEAFF
CDR3nt: TGCAGCGCCGAACAGGGGACTGAAGCTTTCTTT
len: 11
abundance: .
d_gene: TRBD1
v_gene: TRBV29-1
j_gene: TRBJ1-1

CDR3aa: CASSPRTGTYEQYF
CDR3nt: TGTGCCAGTAGTCCCCGGACAGGGACCTACGAGCAGTACTTC
len: 14
abundance: .
d_gene: TRBD1
v_gene: TRBV19
j_gene: TRBJ2-7

CDR3aa: CASTSPGRLSSGANVLTF
CDR3nt: TGTGCCAGCACAAGTCCGGGACGCTTGAGCTCTGGGGCCAACGTCCTGACTTTC
len: 18
abundance: .
d_gene: .
v_gene: TRBV18
j_gene: TRBJ2-6

CDR3aa: CASSPGQANEKLFF
CDR3nt: TGTGCCAGCTCACCGGGACAGGCCAATGAAAAACTGTTTTTT
len: 14
abundance: few
d_gene: TRBD1
v_gene: TRBV18
j_gene: TRBJ1-4

CDR3aa: CASRLEGQGLSGNTIYF
CDR3nt: TGTGCCAGCAGGCTTGAAGGACAGGGATTATCCGGAAACACCATATATTTT
len: 17
abundance: .
d_gene: TRBD1
v_gene: TRBV3-1/TRBV3-2
j_gene: TRBJ1-3

CDR3aa: CASSSRVQETQYF
CDR3nt: TGTGCCAGCAGCTCCAGGGTACAAGAGACCCAGTACTTC
len: 13
abundance: .
d_gene: .
v_gene: TRBV7-2
j_gene: TRBJ2-5

CDR3aa: CASSPGVQGAPPNEQFF
CDR3nt: TGTGCCAGCTCACCAGGTGTACAGGGGGCGCCCCCCAATGAGCAGTTCTTC
len: 17
abundance: .
d_gene: TRBD1
v_gene: TRBV18
j_gene: TRBJ2-1

CDR3aa: CASSTTGGDGYTF
CDR3nt: TGTGCCAGCAGTACAACAGGGGGCGACGGCTACACCTTC
len: 13
abundance: once
d_gene: TRBD1
v_gene: TRBV6-5
j_gene: TRBJ1-2

CDR3aa: CASSQKYSYNEQFF
CDR3nt: TGTGCCAGCAGCCAAAAATACAGCTACAATGAGCAGTTCTTC
len: 14
abundance: .
d_gene: .
v_gene: TRBV3-1/TRBV3-2
j_gene: TRBJ2-1

CDR3aa: CAIGDNTDTQYF
CDR3nt: TGTGCCATCGGTGACAACACAGATACGCAGTATTTT
len: 12
abundance: once
d_gene: .
v_gene: TRBV10-3
j_gene: TRBJ2-3

CDR3aa: CASSLGIGGASTDTQYF
CDR3nt: TGTGCCAGCAGCTTGGGGATCGGGGGGGCCAGCACAGATACGCAGTATTTT
len: 17
abundance: .
d_gene: TRBD2
v_gene: TRBV5-6
j_gene: TRBJ2-3

CDR3aa: CASSPQDRVQTQYF
CDR3nt: TGTGCCAGCTCACCACAGGACAGGGTCCAGACCCAGTACTTC
len: 14
abundance: .
d_gene: TRBD1
v_gene: TRBV18
j_gene: TRBJ2-5

CDR3aa: CASSYHRGRGVEKLFF
CDR3nt: TGTGCCAGCAGTTACCACAGGGGCCGCGGTGTGGAAAAACTGTTTTTT
len: 16
abundance: .
d_gene: TRBD1
v_gene: TRBV28
j_gene: TRBJ1-4

CDR3aa: CASRNHDAGQHYGYTF
CDR3nt: TGTGCCAGCAGGAACCACGATGCGGGACAGCACTATGGCTACACCTTC
len: 16
abundance: once
d_gene: TRBD1
v_gene: TRBV6-6
j_gene: TRBJ1-2

CDR3aa: CASSFLDSSGYTF
CDR3nt: TGTGCCAGCAGCTTCCTGGACAGTAGTGGCTACACCTTC
len: 13
abundance: .
d_gene: .
v_gene: TRBV7-2
j_gene: TRBJ1-2

CDR3aa: CATSDLQASRDEQFF
CDR3nt: TGTGCCACCAGTGATTTGCAGGCTAGTCGGGATGAGCAGTTCTTC
len: 15
abundance: .
d_gene: .
v_gene: TRBV24-1
j_gene: TRBJ2-1

CDR3aa: CASSREIGYEKLFF
CDR3nt: TGTGCCAGCAGCAGGGAGATAGGCTATGAAAAACTGTTTTTT
len: 14
abundance: .
d_gene: .
v_gene: TRBV7-2
j_gene: TRBJ1-4

CDR3aa: CASKLSPGF
CDR3nt: TGTGCCAGCAAGCTTAGCCCAGGATTC
len: 9
abundance: .
d_gene: .
v_gene: TRBV7-8
j_gene: TRBJ1-2

CDR3aa: CASTSGQMNTEAFF
CDR3nt: TGTGCCAGCACCTCGGGACAAATGAACACTGAAGCTTTCTTT
len: 14
abundance: .
d_gene: .
v_gene: TRBV28
j_gene: TRBJ1-1

CDR3aa: CASSLGFSGSTDTQYF
CDR3nt: TGTGCCAGCAGCTTAGGATTTAGCGGGAGCACAGATACGCAGTATTTT
len: 16
abundance: .
d_gene: TRBD2
v_gene: TRBV7-2
j_gene: TRBJ2-3

CDR3aa: CASRRGQGTDTQYF
CDR3nt: TGCGCCAGCAGGAGGGGGCAGGGGACAGATACGCAGTATTTT
len: 14
abundance: .
d_gene: TRBD1
v_gene: TRBV5-1
j_gene: TRBJ2-3

CDR3aa: CASSSGLSDAETQYF
CDR3nt: TGTGCCAGCAGTTCGGGACTGAGTGACGCTGAGACCCAGTACTTC
len: 15
abundance: .
d_gene: .
v_gene: TRBV6-2/TRBV6-3
j_gene: TRBJ2-5

CDR3aa: CASSPKRGENTGELFF
CDR3nt: TGTGCCAGCAGCCCAAAAAGAGGGGAGAACACCGGGGAGCTGTTTTTT
len: 16
abundance: .
d_gene: .
v_gene: TRBV9
j_gene: TRBJ2-2

CDR3aa: CSVRPGLADTDTQYF
CDR3nt: TGCAGCGTTCGCCCGGGACTAGCGGACACAGATACGCAGTATTTT
len: 15
abundance: .
d_gene: TRBD2
v_gene: TRBV29-1
j_gene: TRBJ2-3

CDR3aa: CASSLARASPLHF
CDR3nt: TGTGCCAGCAGCTTGGCCAGGGCTTCACCCCTCCACTTT
len: 13
abundance: .
d_gene: .
v_gene: TRBV5-8
j_gene: TRBJ1-6

CDR3aa: CASSYQEANYGYTF
CDR3nt: TGTGCCAGCAGTTATCAGGAAGCTAACTATGGCTACACCTTC
len: 14
abundance: .
d_gene: .
v_gene: TRBV6-1
j_gene: TRBJ1-2

CDR3aa: CASSQGFFTEAFF
CDR3nt: TGTGCCAGCAGTCAGGGGTTTTTCACTGAAGCTTTCTTT
len: 13
abundance: .
d_gene: .
v_gene: TRBV7-2
j_gene: TRBJ1-1

CDR3aa: CSVNTGTSNEQFF
CDR3nt: TGCAGCGTAAATACCGGGACTAGCAATGAGCAGTTCTTC
len: 13
abundance: .
d_gene: TRBD2
v_gene: TRBV29-1
j_gene: TRBJ2-1

CDR3aa: CASSQKLAGVTDTQYF
CDR3nt: TGTGCCAGCAGCCAAAAACTAGCGGGGGTCACAGATACGCAGTATTTT
len: 16
abundance: .
d_gene: TRBD2
v_gene: TRBV9
j_gene: TRBJ2-3

CDR3aa: CASSQTQVFVNSPLHF
CDR3nt: TGCGCCAGCAGCCAAACGCAGGTTTTTGTGAATTCACCCCTCCACTTT
len: 16
abundance: .
d_gene: .
v_gene: TRBV4-1
j_gene: TRBJ1-6

CDR3aa: CASSPIKGQGVNIQYF
CDR3nt: TGTGCCAGCAGCCCGATCAAGGGACAGGGTGTAAACATTCAGTACTTC
len: 16
abundance: .
d_gene: TRBD1
v_gene: TRBV11-2
j_gene: TRBJ2-4

CDR3aa: CASSLSAGSYGYTF
CDR3nt: TGTGCCAGCAGTTTATCTGCAGGTTCCTATGGCTACACCTTC
len: 14
abundance: .
d_gene: .
v_gene: TRBV28
j_gene: TRBJ1-2

CDR3aa: CASSYSGGAPYNSPLHF
CDR3nt: TGTGCCAGCAGTTACTCGGGGGGAGCTCCCTATAATTCACCCCTCCACTTT
len: 17
abundance: .
d_gene: .
v_gene: TRBV6-2/TRBV6-3
j_gene: TRBJ1-6

CDR3aa: CASSSSGSLREQYF
CDR3nt: TGCGCCAGCAGCTCTAGCGGGAGTTTGAGGGAGCAGTACTTC
len: 14
abundance: .
d_gene: TRBD2
v_gene: TRBV5-1
j_gene: TRBJ2-7

CDR3aa: CASSEGGEQFF
CDR3nt: TGTGCCAGCAGTGAGGGGGGTGAGCAGTTCTTC
len: 11
abundance: .
d_gene: .
v_gene: TRBV2
j_gene: TRBJ2-1